This TCR beta chain was captured in a study of T-cell memory formation after mild COVID-19. This clonotype was seen a handful of times. TCRdb used MiXCR to reprocess the 5' RACE reads, holding one entry per CDR3 protein. This table has hundreds of thousands of distinct CDR3 sequences, roughly 18% appearing once. Trimming removed 5 bases from V and 4 bases from J; junction bases left unmatched: 14. In germline, CDR1 is MNHEY, CDR2 SMNVEV (reference sequence). This CDR3 spans 18 amino acids. This receptor was obtained from an adult woman who had mild COVID-19 (a few samples of this study predate the infection). Cell type and time point are not known. Sequencing was done on a sample of PBMCs or a T cell subset sorted from them (not recorded which). The genes are TRBV27 and TRBJ2-1, with 10 bases fitting TRBD2. This chain's CDR3 is CASSPTRARLAGYNEQFF. The CDR3 nucleotides read TGTGCCAGCAGTCCAACCCGGGCTCGACTAGCGGGTTACAATGAGCAGTTCTTC.